This T cell receptor beta chain was sequenced during a study of shared clonotypes between healthy human individuals. Overall study context: Three plates each covered CD4 naive and memory; CD8 naive two, CD8 memory one.

V lost 4 bases, J lost 6 bases, and 14 bases stayed unmatched. CDR3 length equals 16 residues. Germline lookup yields CDR1 SEHNR and CDR2 FQNEAQ (reference sequence). Positively selected for CCR7, the CD45RO-negative cells used as naive CD8 cells excluded terminally differentiated effector memory CD45RA+ cells. Method: immunoSEQ multiplex PCR; TCRdb's copy keeps in-frame clones and lacks some. The data contain about 1,900,000 clones, approximately 94% of them singletons. The chain has TRBV7-9 and TRBJ2-5; TRBD1 aligns across 7 bases. The sample comprised naive CD8+ T cells sorted from blood. The receptor was derived from a young man in good health. The CDR3 loop reads CASSSIYSTGYQTQYF. DNA for the CDR3: TGTGCCAGCAGCTCTATTTATTCGACAGGGTACCAGACCCAGTACTTC.